This TCR beta chain was retrieved from a study of PD-1 blockade in classical Hodgkin lymphoma (TCRdb year 2020). Looking at the study overall: Nivolumab dosing was 3 mg/kg intravenously every 2 weeks, continuing until either disease progression or unacceptable toxicity. The study used TCR beta sequencing and CyTOF to define a peripheral blood immune signature of response to PD-1 blockade in classical Hodgkin lymphoma. Results and caveats for the whole study, not just this receptor: Patients starting nivolumab less than 1 year after ASCT had lower diversity and were excluded from later analyses to avoid confounding by immune reconstitution. Baseline TCR diversity was reported as lower in newly diagnosed patients than in healthy donors, and lower still in relapsed/refractory patients. Only a single clinical trial cohort was studied, and what caused the repertoire differences, possibly disease activity or prior therapy, remained undefined. Baseline diversity similar to that of newly diagnosed patients was observed in trial patients achieving complete response, whereas significantly lower diversity was observed in partial responders and progressors. CD4+ but not CD8+ TCR diversity rose significantly by C4D1 (p=0.0027 vs p=0.16), most apparent in complete responders (p=0.02).

Regarding this clone: No cognate antigen has been identified for it. No qualities accompany the bases; no much larger clone lies one base away.

Genomic DNA was isolated using the Qiagen DNeasy kit from unsorted PBMCs as well as from negatively selected CD4+ and CD8+ fractions. TCR beta CDR3 regions were amplified by immunoSEQ multiplex PCR using primers annealing to V and J segments. A synthetic immune receptor repertoire was used to minimize amplification bias, and any remaining bias was removed computationally after sequencing. The authors processed their data as follows. Repertoire diversity was quantified as the Shannon entropy index using custom Python scripts. Unsorted, CD4+ and CD8+ repertoires were analyzed separately, except for combined analyses in which CD4+ and CD8+ sequences were merged in silico. Clonal expansion was defined as at least a 2-fold frequency increase after treatment relative to C1D1, with a pseudocount of 0.5 for undetected baseline clones. Singleton clones were defined as clones with 0 or 1 copy at C1D1, and non-singleton clones were defined as clones with 2 or more copies. Clones expanded in unsorted samples were labelled as CD4+, CD8+ or unknown by matching protein sequences in sorted samples from the same patient. Diversity changes from C1D1 to C4D1 were tested in paired samples using Wilcoxon tests. Entries here come from immuneACCESS through TCRdb and include only in-frame sequences with V and J called. Some clones fail to appear in such tables; in the studies checked, an unresolved V gene covers under half of the shortfall, and the cause of the remainder is unknown. That table furnishes V, J and clone size, whereas the DNA furnished D and trimming. The sample table shows more than 25,000 clones, and just over 85% are seen once. The ten largest clones add up to approximately 6.3% of the sample.

The time point label, as the study defines it: cycle 1 day 1 (C1D1), immediately before nivolumab initiation. Relapse after autologous stem cell transplantation had occurred in all trial patients, and cohorts A, B and C were distinguished by prior brentuximab vedotin exposure. A Miltenyi CD8+ T cell isolation kit was used for magnetic negative selection to purify CD8+ T cells from thawed PBMCs. The trial cohort comprised around 60 patients with relapsed/refractory classical Hodgkin lymphoma whose best overall responses were complete response, partial response or progressive disease. Trial patients were treated with single-agent nivolumab in the multi-cohort phase II CheckMate 205 trial. An independent review committee assessed best overall response by applying the 2007 International Working Group response criteria. PBMCs from the trial were collected at three points: immediately before nivolumab initiation (C1D1), and during therapy at cycle 2 day 1 and cycle 4 day 1. Peripheral blood was collected in 8 mL Vacutainer Cell Preparation Tubes, from which PBMCs were isolated by centrifugation and then cryopreserved. Purified CD4+ and CD8+ fractions were prepared only for cases with an additional available PBMC sample. Magnetically labelled cells were removed on LS columns in a quadroMACS separator, and the flow-through was collected as the purified fraction.

Clipping removes 6 bases from V and 0 bases from J, with 2 as the unmatched junction base count. CDR1 and CDR2 are read off the germline V gene as SGDLS and YYNGEE. Counted from cysteine to phenylalanine, this CDR3 has 14 amino acids. Only the CDR3 portion is preserved as DNA: 42 bases, with reading frame beginning at the first base. This receptor was taken from a human donor with classical Hodgkin lymphoma. The receptor chain draws on TRBV9 and TRBJ2-1; TRBD2 fits 8 bases in the junction. This specimen was CD8+ T cells from blood, taken at baseline. The DNA sequence reads TGTGCCAGCACGCGGGAGGACTCCTACAATGAGCAGTTCTTC. Its translation reads: CASTREDSYNEQFF.